This entry lists 25 T cell receptor beta chains sequenced from one sample in a study of regulatory T cells in long-lasting Graves disease. The authors built TCR beta libraries using iRepertoire HTBI primers and Arm-PCR of CDR3 regions. MiXCR, applied by TCRdb to the multiplex PCR reads, yields one record per CDR3 protein. This sample yields about 470,000 distinct CDR3 sequences, of which 20% to 25% are seen a single time; about 7.8% belongs to the top ten. Time point indicated: persistent/refractory GD, antithyroid drugs over 5 years with positive TRAb. Extracted PBMC RNA gave rise to the TCR library. This material consisted of peripheral blood mononuclear cells (PBMCs), taken when the disease was refractory, from a patient treated with antithyroid drugs. The receptors were gathered from a female donor with Graves disease.

This clonotype came up many times. The gene calls are TRBV6-1 and TRBJ1-1; D not certain. With 3 bases removed from V and 4 bases from J, the gap between germline ends came to 9 bases. Germline CDR1 MNHNS, CDR2 SASEGT. The CDR3 has 13 amino acids. For the CDR3, the DNA is TGTGCCAGCAGTGAGGCAGCAGGCACTGAAGCTTTCTTT. Protein product: CASSEAAGTEAFF.

This clonotype was detected many times. The chain links TRBV11-2 to TRBJ2-5; D possibly corresponds to TRBD2 (5 bases). The V gene's germline CDR1 is SGHAT and CDR2 FQNNGV. V lost 2 bases and J 9 bases, leaving 19 bases between the germline ends. The length of the CDR3 is 15 residues. The CDR3, as DNA: TGTGCCAGCAGCTTATGGTCGGTCGGACTTGGGGCCCAGTACTTC. Translated, it gives CASSLWSVGLGAQYF.

The chain is built from TRBV19 and TRBJ2-7; weak D call: TRBD2 (6 bases). Germline assignment: CDR1 LNHDA and CDR2 SQIVND (reference sequence). Trimming stripped 5 bases from V and 6 bases from J, with 14 bases between. This CDR3 has 13 residues. In DNA form, the CDR3 reads TGTGCCAGTAGTTGGAGGGCGGCTTCCGAGCAGTACTTC. Its translation is CASSWRAASEQYF.

This chain links TRBV28 with TRBJ1-6, with D unclear. The CDR3 spans 15 residues. Per germline, CDR1 MDHEN and CDR2 SYDVKM. The V end was cut by 3 bases, the J end by 10 bases, with 16 bases between. The CDR3 is CASSFTHGRGSPLHF. The DNA for the CDR3 is TGTGCCAGCAGTTTCACACACGGACGAGGGTCACCCCTCCACTTT. Variable domain in full (rest from reference TRBV28 and TRBJ1-6): DVKVTQSSRYLVKRTGEKVFLECVQDMDHENMFWYRQDPGLGLRLIYFSYDVKMKEKGDIPEGYSVSREKKERFSLILESASTNQTSMYLCASSFTHGRGSPLHFGNGTRLTVT.

The chain uses TRBV4-1 and TRBJ2-7; D perhaps matches TRBD2 (5 bases). Germline-derived CDR1 and CDR2 are MGHRA and YSYEKL. V gave up 0 bases and J gave up 3 bases, with 9 bases separating them. This CDR3 has 14 amino acids. The chain's CDR3 is CASSQDSRGYEQYF. Here the CDR3 DNA reads TGCGCCAGCAGCCAAGACTCCCGGGGCTACGAGCAGTACTTC.

A remark on this clonotype: A much larger clone differs from this one at a single base, so this may be a read error. V gene TRBV12-3 or TRBV12-4 combines with J gene TRBJ2-7, with D possibly TRBD1 on 5 matching bases. The CDR3 covers 14 residues. The CDR3 coding sequence is TGTGCCAGCAGAATCAACAGGATTTCCTGCGAGCAGTACTTC. It encodes CASRINRISCEQYF.

The chain links TRBV29-1 to TRBJ1-2; D unclear. Trimming removed 7 bases at V and 8 bases at J, with 11 bases between. Germline V gives CDR1 SQVTM, CDR2 ANQGSEA. There are 10 residues in the CDR3. The CDR3 loop is CSGMGNGYTF. CDR3 coding DNA: TGCAGCGGGATGGGGAACGGCTACACCTTC.

This chain connects TRBV27 to TRBJ2-5; TRBD1 or TRBD2 may be the D gene (5 bases each). This CDR3 spans 15 amino acids. Deletions cut 7 bases from V and 4 bases from J, with 19 bases between. Germline V CDR1 and CDR2: MNHEY, SMNVEV (reference sequence). CDR3 residues: CASKDLGSGRETQYF. CDR3 bases: TGTGCCAGCAAAGACCTGGGTTCGGGGCGAGAGACCCAGTACTTC.

This clonotype was recorded many times. The genes are TRBV3-1 and TRBJ1-2; no clear D. Trimming removed 0 bases at V and 8 bases at J, with 13 bases between. The CDR3 extends over 14 amino acids. Germline CDR1 reads LGHDT; CDR2 reads YNNKEL (reference sequence). CDR3 loop: CASSQENSVKGYTF. The CDR3 region has the DNA TGTGCCAGCAGCCAAGAAAACAGCGTAAAGGGCTACACCTTC.

The V and J genes are TRBV28 and TRBJ2-2; no clear D gene. The V end lost 2 bases, the J end lost 6 bases, and 7 bases lay between the germline ends. The CDR3 has 13 residues. CDR1 MDHEN and CDR2 SYDVKM come from the germline V gene. The CDR3 reads CASSLMFPGELFF. For the CDR3, the DNA is TGTGCCAGCAGTTTAATGTTTCCCGGGGAGCTGTTTTTT.

This clonotype was counted at least ten times. V usage is TRBV12-3 or TRBV12-4 and J usage is TRBJ2-7, with D perhaps matching TRBD2 (5 bases). The CDR3 loop spans 15 amino acids. V dropped 6 bases and J dropped 4 bases, with 19 bases sitting between them. The CDR3 DNA sequence: TGTGCCAGCAGCCAAGTGGCGGGTCTAAGGTACGAGCAGTACTTC. It codes for CASSQVAGLRYEQYF.

This clonotype was seen only once. CDR3 sequence (DNA): TGTGCCAGCAGCCGAAACAGGGTGGGGGGCTACACCTTC. Its translation is CASSRNRVGGYTF. The V and J genes are TRBV7-2 and TRBJ1-2; D is perhaps TRBD1 (6 bases). The germline V gene has CDR1 SGHTA and CDR2 FQGNSA. The CDR3 is made up of 13 amino acids. Trimming removed 5 bases from V and 8 bases from J, with 15 bases in between.

For this clonotype: Just one base apart from a much larger clone, this may be a read error. The rearrangement links TRBV6-1 to TRBJ1-5, with D hard to call. Germline V CDR1 and CDR2: MNHNS, SASEGT. The CDR3 length is 18 residues. The CDR3 nucleotides read TGTGCCAGCAGTGAAAAAAGGGTGGCAGAATATAGCAATCAGCCCCAGCGTTTT. Translation gives CASSEKRVAEYSNQPQRF.

This clonotype was seen repeatedly, ten times or more. The chain recombines TRBV28 with TRBJ1-1; TRBD1 aligns across 7 bases. This CDR3 spans 17 amino acids. The V and J ends lost 3 bases and 5 bases, in that order; junction bases with no gene match: 15. The germline CDR1 and CDR2 sequences are MDHEN and SYDVKM. Here the CDR3 reads CASSFTSGTAPMTEAFF. The CDR3 DNA follows: TGTGCCAGCAGTTTTACTTCCGGGACAGCACCCATGACTGAAGCTTTCTTT.

The CDR3 sequence: CASSIEAGVNQPQHF. CDR3 coding DNA: TGTGCCAGTAGTATAGAGGCAGGCGTCAATCAGCCCCAGCATTTT. The J gene is TRBJ1-5, the V gene TRBV19, with D unclear. Germline V CDR1 and CDR2: LNHDA, SQIVND (reference sequence). The CDR3 length is 15 residues. Trimming removed 0 bases at V and 3 bases at J, with 9 bases between. The whole variable domain, remainder taken from reference TRBV19 and TRBJ1-5, is DGGITQSPKYLFRKEGQNVTLSCEQNLNHDAMYWYRQDPGQGLRLIYYSQIVNDFQKGDIAEGYSVSREKKESFPLTVTSAQKNPTAFYLCASSIEAGVNQPQHFGDGTRLSIL.

CDR3 amino acids: CSARDHRNYEQYF. The DNA of the CDR3 is TGCAGTGCTAGAGATCACAGAAACTACGAGCAGTACTTC. This chain connects TRBV20-1 to TRBJ2-7; D gene unclear. The V gene's germline CDR1 is DFQATT and CDR2 SNEGSKA (reference sequence). The CDR3 spans 13 residues. Trimming took off 0 bases at V and 3 bases at J, with 9 bases between the two ends.

The V call is TRBV4-3, the J call TRBJ1-1; D gene ambiguous. From germline, CDR1 is LGHNA and CDR2 YSLEER. This CDR3 is built from 14 residues. V was cut by 2 bases and J by 1 base, with 8 bases left in between. The CDR3, as DNA: TGCGCCAGCAGCCAAATCGGCCGGAACACTGAAGCTTTCTTT. Protein sequence: CASSQIGRNTEAFF.

The sample holds a few counts of this clonotype. The CDR3 sequence is CASSRTDREVQAFF. In DNA, the CDR3 is TGTGCCAGCAGCCGGACAGACAGGGAGGTGCAAGCTTTCTTT. The gene calls are TRBV5-6 and TRBJ1-1; 7 bases map to TRBD1. Per germline, CDR1 SGHDT and CDR2 YYEEEE. V shed 4 bases and J 9 bases; nucleotides not matched to a gene: 12. The CDR3 contains 14 residues.

The sample holds a few counts of this clonotype. In DNA form, the CDR3 reads TGTGCCAGTAGTATCTACAGAAACACCGGGGAGCTGTTTTTT. This codes for CASSIYRNTGELFF. The chain joins TRBV19 to TRBJ2-2; D gene uncertain. CDR1 and CDR2 from the germline V gene are LNHDA and SQIVND (reference sequence). Trimming stripped 3 bases from V and 2 bases from J, with 7 bases between. The CDR3 loop spans 14 amino acids.

This clonotype was seen repeatedly, ten times or more. This rearrangement joins TRBV11-2 to TRBJ2-7; D is possibly TRBD2 (6 bases). Trimming removed 5 bases from V and 0 bases from J, with 14 bases in between. Germline-derived CDR1 and CDR2 are SGHAT and FQNNGV. The CDR3 has 15 residues. The CDR3 DNA sequence: TGTGCCAGCAGCCGCTTTAGCGGTAGCTCCTACGAGCAGTACTTC. Protein sequence: CASSRFSGSSYEQYF.

This clonotype was counted many times. This chain connects TRBV11-2 to TRBJ2-5, with D unclear. Germline CDR1 reads SGHAT; CDR2 reads FQNNGV. CDR3 length equals 14 residues. The V end was cut by 0 bases, the J end by 4 bases, with 9 bases between. CDR3 in amino acids: CASSLDGPGETQYF. The CDR3 coding sequence is TGTGCCAGCAGCTTAGACGGACCTGGAGAGACCCAGTACTTC.

In this sample, this clonotype turned up many times. The chain recombines TRBV2 with TRBJ2-5; a possible D gene is TRBD2 (5 bases). The ends were cut back, 6 bases at V and 2 bases at J, with 16 bases in the middle. The germline V gene encodes CDR1 SNHLY and CDR2 FYNNEI. CDR3 length: 15 amino acids. The CDR3 nucleotides read TGTGCCAGCAGGCCGCCAGCGGACCCTCAAGAGACCCAGTACTTC. Amino acid sequence: CASRPPADPQETQYF.

This clonotype was counted ten times or more. This rearrangement joins TRBV6-5 to TRBJ2-7, with 7 bases aligning to TRBD2. Trimming cost V 3 bases and J 5 bases; bases outside gene matches: 10. The CDR3 is made up of 15 amino acids. Per germline, CDR1 MNHEY and CDR2 SVGAGI. CDR3 loop: CASSYRGSGEDEQYF. The DNA of the CDR3 is TGTGCCAGCAGTTATCGCGGGAGTGGCGAGGACGAGCAGTACTTC.

This clonotype was picked up a small number of times. The gene calls are TRBV9 and TRBJ1-3; weak D call: TRBD1 (5 bases). V lost 4 bases, J lost 7 bases, and 12 bases lay in between. The CDR3 totals 13 residues. From germline, CDR1 is SGDLS and CDR2 YYNGEE. The CDR3: CASSPRHRNTIYF. The CDR3 DNA is TGTGCCAGCAGCCCTCGGCACAGGAACACCATATATTTT. Full variable domain (outside the CDR3, taken from reference TRBV9 and TRBJ1-3): DSGVTQTPKHLITATGQRVTLRCSPRSGDLSVYWYQQSLDQGLQFLIQYYNGEERAKGNILERFSAQQFPDLHSELNLSSLELGDSALYFCASSPRHRNTIYFGEGSWLTVV.

There are many counts of this clonotype. The rearrangement uses TRBV3-1 and TRBJ2-4, with D tentatively TRBD1 or TRBD2 (5 bases each). The CDR3 runs 16 residues. The germline gives CDR1 LGHDT, CDR2 YNNKEL (reference sequence). V was cut by 1 base and J by 1 base, with 11 bases left in between. The CDR3 DNA follows: TGTGCCAGCAGCCAAGGGAAGGGGAGTGCCAAAAACATTCAGTACTTC. Protein sequence: CASSQGKGSAKNIQYF.